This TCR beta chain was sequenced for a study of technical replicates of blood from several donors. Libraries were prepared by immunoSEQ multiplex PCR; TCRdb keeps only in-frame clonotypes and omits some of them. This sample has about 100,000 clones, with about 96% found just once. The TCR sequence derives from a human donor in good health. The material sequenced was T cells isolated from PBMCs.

The CDR3 sequence is CASSPGMYNEQFF. The CDR3 nucleotides read TGTGCCAGCAGCCCAGGGATGTACAATGAGCAGTTCTTC. V is TRBV7-6 and J is TRBJ2-1, with D tentatively TRBD1 (5 bases). Trimming stripped 5 bases from V and 4 bases from J, with 9 bases between. The germline CDR1 and CDR2 sequences are SGHVS and FNYEAQ. The CDR3 extends over 13 amino acids.